The 21 T cell receptor beta chains below come from one sample, sequenced in a study of blood T cell repertoires in COVID-19. Profiling relied on immunoSEQ multiplex PCR, and the TCRdb table lists in-frame clones only, not all of them. The profile covers more than 95,000 clones, with less than 90% appearing a single time and about 8% taken by the ten largest. The sequencing input was peripheral blood. The receptor source for this set is a man in his sixties or seventies who had recovered from COVID-19.

The rearrangement links TRBV18 to TRBJ2-2, with 8 bases matching TRBD1. The CDR3 is made up of 16 amino acids. Germline V CDR1 and CDR2: KGHSH, LQKENI. Trimming removed 2 bases from V and 7 bases from J; junction bases left unmatched: 9. The CDR3 nucleotides read TGTGCCAGCTCACCAGTGGCAGGGGGCGCAGGCGGGGAGCTGTTTTTT. This sequence encodes CASSPVAGGAGGELFF.

V is TRBV27 and J is TRBJ2-1; TRBD1 aligns across 9 bases. The ends lost 3 bases at V and 2 bases at J; junction bases unmatched: 11. The CDR3 contains 18 residues. Germline V lookup: CDR1 MNHEY, CDR2 SMNVEV (reference sequence). The CDR3 nucleotides are TGTGCCAGCAGTTTGTTCCCCACGGGACAGGGCACCTACAATGAGCAGTTCTTC. Amino acids: CASSLFPTGQGTYNEQFF.

The gene calls are TRBV6-1 and TRBJ1-5; possible D gene TRBD1, 6 bases. Per the germline V gene, CDR1 is MNHNS and CDR2 is SASEGT. V dropped 0 bases and J dropped 6 bases, with 9 bases sitting between them. This CDR3 contains 14 residues. In DNA form, the CDR3 reads TGTGCCAGCAGTGAAGCGACAGGAAGTCAGCCCCAGCATTTT. Its translation: CASSEATGSQPQHF.

The chain combines TRBV4-1 with TRBJ1-3; 8 positions agree with TRBD1. Per germline, CDR1 MGHRA and CDR2 YSYEKL. V lost 0 bases to trimming and J lost 3 bases; unmatched junction nucleotides: 7. The CDR3 extends over 17 amino acids. The CDR3 is CASSQEWQGAFGNTIYF. In nucleotides, the CDR3 is TGCGCCAGCAGCCAAGAATGGCAGGGGGCTTTTGGAAACACCATATATTTT.

The V and J genes are TRBV7-9 and TRBJ1-2; 11 positions match TRBD1. The ends lost 1 base at V and 3 bases at J; junction bases unmatched: 1. The CDR3 has 15 amino acids. Per the germline V gene, CDR1 is SEHNR and CDR2 is FQNEAQ (reference sequence). This CDR3 reads CASSLGTGGYYGYTF. The CDR3 nucleotides read TGTGCCAGCAGCTTAGGGACAGGGGGCTACTATGGCTACACCTTC.

This clone was observed once. The V and J genes are TRBV7-2 and TRBJ1-2; 7 nucleotides line up with TRBD1. In germline, CDR1 is SGHTA, CDR2 FQGNSA. V shed 5 bases and J 3 bases; nucleotides not matched to a gene: 9. This CDR3 is built from 15 residues. For the CDR3, the DNA is TGTGCCAGCAGCCCCGCCGGGACAGCTTACTATGGCTACACCTTC. This sequence encodes CASSPAGTAYYGYTF.

V and J are TRBV2 and TRBJ1-5, with 8 nucleotides matching TRBD1. V dropped 5 bases and J dropped 2; count of bases not matched to a gene: 5. Germline V lookup: CDR1 SNHLY, CDR2 FYNNEI. CDR3 length: 15 amino acids. The CDR3 is CASSRQGAGNQPQHF. CDR3 nucleotides: TGTGCCAGCAGTCGGCAGGGGGCTGGCAATCAGCCCCAGCATTTT.

The gene calls are TRBV11-2 and TRBJ2-7, with 12 bases identical to TRBD2. J was trimmed by 6 bases and V by 4 bases; bases with no gene match: 10. Germline-derived CDR1 and CDR2 are SGHAT and FQNNGV. This CDR3 comprises 16 residues. CDR3 region: CASSSRLAGDLSEQYF. The CDR3 DNA is TGTGCCAGCAGCTCGCGACTAGCGGGAGATCTCTCCGAGCAGTACTTC.

The V and J genes are TRBV29-1 and TRBJ2-2; 9 positions agree with TRBD1. The germline gives CDR1 SQVTM, CDR2 ANQGSEA. V shed 3 bases and J 7 bases; nucleotides not matched to a gene: 6. This CDR3 is built from 14 residues. This CDR3 reads CSVDPTGGVGELFF. Here the CDR3 DNA reads TGCAGCGTTGACCCCACAGGGGGCGTCGGGGAGCTGTTTTTT.

This clone has a single count. This chain uses TRBV19 with TRBJ2-7; possible D gene TRBD1, 6 bases. The CDR3 contains 13 residues. Germline-derived CDR1 and CDR2 are LNHDA and SQIVND (reference sequence). V shed 5 bases and J shed 5 bases, with 13 bases lying between them. The CDR3 coding sequence is TGTGCCAGTAGTGCAGGGGTTGGGAACGAGCAGTACTTC. This gives the protein CASSAGVGNEQYF.

The gene calls are TRBV7-3 and TRBJ2-7, with 8 nucleotides matching TRBD1. Trimming at V came to 5 bases and at J to 3 bases, leaving 6 bases not matched to a gene. Looked up from germline, CDR1 is SGHTA and CDR2 is FQGTGA. The CDR3 is 14 amino acids. The CDR3 loop is CASSPTGDNYEQYF. The CDR3, as DNA: TGTGCCAGCAGCCCGACAGGGGATAACTACGAGCAGTACTTC.

The genes are TRBV27 and TRBJ2-7, with 7 bases fitting TRBD2. Germline V gene sequence: CDR1 MNHEY, CDR2 SMNVEV (reference sequence). The ends lost 3 bases at V and 6 bases at J; junction bases unmatched: 11. This CDR3 region has 15 residues. This chain's CDR3 is CASSLESSGLREQYF. The CDR3 DNA follows: TGTGCCAGCAGTTTGGAGTCTAGCGGACTTCGCGAGCAGTACTTC.

The V and J genes are TRBV30 and TRBJ2-5; 8 bases line up with TRBD2. This CDR3 is built from 15 residues. V was clipped by 0 bases and J by 5 bases; unmatched bases: 8. CDR1 and CDR2 from the germline V gene are GTSNPN and SVGIG (reference sequence). The CDR3 reads CAWSVTGTRGETQYF. The CDR3 DNA is TGTGCCTGGAGTGTAACCGGGACTAGGGGGGAGACCCAGTACTTC.

This clone was counted once. The chain combines TRBV27 with TRBJ1-2, with D hard to call. Trimming stripped 4 bases from V and 4 bases from J, with 13 bases between. The germline CDR1 and CDR2 sequences are MNHEY and SMNVEV (reference sequence). The CDR3 spans 14 residues. This CDR3 reads CASSSSGTAYGYTF. The CDR3 DNA is TGTGCCAGCAGTTCGTCAGGAACGGCCTATGGCTACACCTTC.

The V call is TRBV7-2, the J call TRBJ2-7, with D possibly TRBD2 on 5 matching bases. The V end lost 5 bases, the J end lost 4 bases, and 9 bases lay between the germline ends. This CDR3 region has 12 residues. Germline CDR1 reads SGHTA; CDR2 reads FQGNSA. In nucleotides, the CDR3 is TGTGCCAGCAGCCCGCAGCGGTACGAGCAGTACTTC. Protein product: CASSPQRYEQYF. The full variable domain, completed using reference TRBV7-2 and TRBJ2-7, is GAGVSQSPSNKVTEKGKDVELRCDPISGHTALYWYRQSLGQGLEFLIYFQGNSAPDKSGLPSDRFSAERTGGSVSTLTIQRTQQEDSAVYLCASSPQRYEQYFGPGTRLTVT.

The V gene is TRBV27, the J gene TRBJ2-5, with TRBD1 identical over 11 bases. Trimming removed 7 bases from V and 4 bases from J; junction bases left unmatched: 2. Germline CDR1 reads MNHEY; CDR2 reads SMNVEV (reference sequence). The CDR3 consists of 13 residues. The CDR3 DNA reads as TGTGCCAGCACCGGGACAGGGGGAGAGACCCAGTACTTC. It is translated as CASTGTGGETQYF.

The chain joins TRBV28 to TRBJ2-1; TRBD2 agrees at 9 bases. The V gene's germline CDR1 is MDHEN and CDR2 SYDVKM. This CDR3 contains 20 residues. V was clipped by 6 bases and J by 4 bases; unmatched bases: 22. The CDR3 DNA reads as TGTGCCAGCAGCCCCTTGAAGGGAACTTCTAGCGGGGCCGTTTACAATGAGCAGTTCTTC. Translating it yields CASSPLKGTSSGAVYNEQFF.

The CDR3 is CASSQGLAGGDTQYF. The CDR3 DNA sequence: TGTGCCAGCAGCCAAGGACTAGCGGGAGGAGATACGCAGTATTTT. The V and J genes are TRBV3-1 (or the pseudogene TRBV3-2) and TRBJ2-3; 13 bases match TRBD2. Trimming took 1 base from V and 5 from J; bases not matched to a gene: 0. Germline V gene data show CDR1 as LGHDT and CDR2 as YNNKEL (reference sequence). The CDR3 is 15 amino acids.

The CDR3: CASQWIAGVTYNEQFF. The CDR3 nucleotides read TGTGCCAGCCAATGGATCGCGGGAGTCACCTACAATGAGCAGTTCTTC. The chain employs TRBV4-2 and TRBJ2-1; TRBD2 matches 7 bases. V lost 8 bases and J lost 2; bases outside the gene matches: 12. CDR1 is LGHNA, CDR2 YNFKEQ, per germline. The CDR3 runs 16 residues.

The chain carries TRBV28 and TRBJ2-5; 12 nucleotides match TRBD2. The CDR3 extends over 16 amino acids. V shed 7 bases, J shed 2 bases, and the junction held 8 bases outside the gene matches. CDR1 and CDR2 from the germline V gene are MDHEN and SYDVKM. CDR3 DNA sequence: TGTGCCAGCAATTCGAGACTAGCGGGGGATCAAGAGACCCAGTACTTC. Translating gives CASNSRLAGDQETQYF.

The CDR3 DNA is TGTGCCAGCTCATTTAGCGGGGGGTTCACAGATACGCAGTATTTT. Residues: CASSFSGGFTDTQYF. This chain links TRBV18 with TRBJ2-3; 10 bases map to TRBD2. The CDR3 is made up of 15 amino acids. The V gene's germline CDR1 is KGHSH and CDR2 LQKENI. V lost 5 bases and J lost 2; bases outside the gene matches: 4.